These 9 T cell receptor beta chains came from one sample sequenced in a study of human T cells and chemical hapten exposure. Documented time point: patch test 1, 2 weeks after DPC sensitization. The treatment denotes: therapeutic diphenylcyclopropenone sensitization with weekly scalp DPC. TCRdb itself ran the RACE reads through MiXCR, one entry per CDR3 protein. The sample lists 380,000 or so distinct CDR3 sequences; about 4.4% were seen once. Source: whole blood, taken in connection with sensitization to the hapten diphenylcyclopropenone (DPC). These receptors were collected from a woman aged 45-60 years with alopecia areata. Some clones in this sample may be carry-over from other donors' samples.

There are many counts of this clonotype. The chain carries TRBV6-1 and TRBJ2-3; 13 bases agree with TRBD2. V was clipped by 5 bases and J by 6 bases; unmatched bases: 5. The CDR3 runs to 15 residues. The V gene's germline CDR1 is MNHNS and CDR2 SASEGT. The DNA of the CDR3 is TGTGCCAGCAGTCCACTAGCGGGGGGGCTCGATACGCAGTATTTT. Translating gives CASSPLAGGLDTQYF.

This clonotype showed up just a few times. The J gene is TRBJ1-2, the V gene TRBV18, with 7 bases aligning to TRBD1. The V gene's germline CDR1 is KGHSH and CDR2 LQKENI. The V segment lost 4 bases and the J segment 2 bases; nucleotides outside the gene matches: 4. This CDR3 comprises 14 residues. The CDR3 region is CASSRGQENYGYTF. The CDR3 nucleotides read TGTGCCAGCTCACGCGGACAGGAGAACTATGGCTACACCTTC.

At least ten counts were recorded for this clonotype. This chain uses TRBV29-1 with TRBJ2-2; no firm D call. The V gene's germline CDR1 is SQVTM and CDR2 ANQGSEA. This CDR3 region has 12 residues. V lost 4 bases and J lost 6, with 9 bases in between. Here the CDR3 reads CSVGSQAGELFF. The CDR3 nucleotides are TGCAGCGTTGGATCTCAGGCCGGGGAGCTGTTTTTT.

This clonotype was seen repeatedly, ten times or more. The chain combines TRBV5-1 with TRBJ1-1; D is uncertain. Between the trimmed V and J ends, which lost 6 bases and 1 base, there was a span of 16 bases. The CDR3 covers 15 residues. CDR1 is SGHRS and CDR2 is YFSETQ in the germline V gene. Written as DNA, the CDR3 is TGCGCCAGCACCCGGGAAGGGAAGGCGAACACTGAAGCTTTCTTT. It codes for CASTREGKANTEAFF.

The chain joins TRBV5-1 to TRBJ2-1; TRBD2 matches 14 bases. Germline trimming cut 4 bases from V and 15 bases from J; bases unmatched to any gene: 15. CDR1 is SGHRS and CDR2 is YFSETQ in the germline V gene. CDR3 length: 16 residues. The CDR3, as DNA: TGCGCCAGCAGCATCATGGGACTAGCGGGGGCCGGGCGGTGGTTCTTC. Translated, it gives CASSIMGLAGAGRWFF.

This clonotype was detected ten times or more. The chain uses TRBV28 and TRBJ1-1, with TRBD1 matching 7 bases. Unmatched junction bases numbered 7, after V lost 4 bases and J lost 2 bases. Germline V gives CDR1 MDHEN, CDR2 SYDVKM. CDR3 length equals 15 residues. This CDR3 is CASSSYGTANTEAFF. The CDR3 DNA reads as TGTGCCAGCAGTTCCTACGGGACAGCCAACACTGAAGCTTTCTTT.

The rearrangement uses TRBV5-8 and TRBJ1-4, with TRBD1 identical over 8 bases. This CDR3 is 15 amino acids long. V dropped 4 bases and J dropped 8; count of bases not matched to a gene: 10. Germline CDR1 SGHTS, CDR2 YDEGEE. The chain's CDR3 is CASSGDGTGWEKLFF. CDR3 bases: TGTGCCAGCAGCGGAGACGGGACAGGATGGGAAAAACTGTTTTTT.

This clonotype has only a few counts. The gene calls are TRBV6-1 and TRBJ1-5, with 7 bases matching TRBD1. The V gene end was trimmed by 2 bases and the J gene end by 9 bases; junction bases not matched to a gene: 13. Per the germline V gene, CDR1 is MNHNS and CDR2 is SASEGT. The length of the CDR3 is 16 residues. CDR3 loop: CASSEIGTVMGLPQHF. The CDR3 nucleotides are TGTGCCAGCAGTGAAATTGGGACAGTCATGGGTCTGCCCCAGCATTTT.

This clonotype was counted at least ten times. The CDR3, as DNA: TGTGCCAGCAGTTCCCTTCGGACGGAATTTAGCACAGATACGCAGTATTTT. Amino acid sequence: CASSSLRTEFSTDTQYF. The gene calls are TRBV12-3 or TRBV12-4 and TRBJ2-3; D remains unclear. CDR3 length: 17 amino acids. V lost 4 bases, J lost 0 bases, and 17 bases lay in between.